What follows are 18 T cell receptor beta chains derived from one specimen sequenced in a study of T cells in Graves' hyperthyroidism and ophthalmopathy. Amplification of TCR beta CDR3 regions was performed using RNA transcripts as template. HTBI primers were the set used in a first-round RT-PCR of the TCR CDR3. A single record per CDR3 protein comes from TCRdb applying MiXCR to the multiplex PCR reads. Here the sample spans a few hundred thousand distinct CDR3 sequences, 15% to 20% being singletons. The specimen sequenced was blood. The receptors stem from a woman aged 18-29 years with Graves' ophthalmopathy.

Notes on this clonotype: A much larger clone differs from this one at a single base, so this may be a read error. The chain links TRBV28 to TRBJ2-3; a weak D match, TRBD2 (5 bases). This CDR3 region has 14 residues. CDR1 MDHEN and CDR2 SYDVKM come from the germline V gene. CDR3 coding DNA: TGTGCCAGCAGTTTAAGTGGGAGAGGAGATGCGCAGTATTTT. This translates into CASSLSGRGDAQYF.

This clonotype was observed a few times. Given a much more abundant clone one base away, this may be a read error. The chain couples TRBV27 to TRBJ1-2; no reliable D call. The CDR3 length is 13 residues. V lost 3 bases, J lost 1 base, and 6 bases lay in between. The germline V gene encodes CDR1 MNHEY and CDR2 SMNVEV (reference sequence). The CDR3 DNA reads TGTGCCAGCAGTTTTCAGGATAACTATGGCTACACCTTC. Residues: CASSFQDNYGYTF.

The sample holds many counts of this clonotype. This sequence joins TRBV2 and TRBJ2-1; D tentatively reads TRBD1 or TRBD2 (5 bases each). Trimming shortened V by 3 bases and J by 6 bases, and 15 bases separated the two germline ends. This CDR3 region has 15 residues. Per germline, CDR1 SNHLY and CDR2 FYNNEI. The CDR3 DNA reads TGTGCCAGCAGTGAGGGGACGGGTCTCTTCAATGAGCAGTTCTTC. Translating it yields CASSEGTGLFNEQFF.

This sequence joins TRBV29-1 and TRBJ1-2, with 8 bases lining up with TRBD1. The V segment lost 4 bases and the J segment 4 bases; nucleotides outside the gene matches: 14. Germline loops: CDR1 SQVTM, CDR2 ANQGSEA. The CDR3 spans 16 residues. The CDR3 region has the DNA TGCAGCGTTGGACCCGGGGACAGGCACGTAGGCTATGGCTACACCTTC. Translating gives CSVGPGDRHVGYGYTF.

The chain uses TRBV28 and TRBJ1-5; TRBD1 agrees at 10 bases. Germline values: CDR1 MDHEN, CDR2 SYDVKM. With 5 bases clipped from V and 0 bases from J, the junction kept 4 bases outside the gene matches. This CDR3 has 16 residues. This CDR3 reads CASSTGTGDSNQPQHF. As DNA, the CDR3 is TGTGCCAGCAGTACCGGGACAGGGGATAGCAATCAGCCCCAGCATTTT.

This clonotype was seen a few times. The chain uses TRBV7-9 and TRBJ1-2; 7 bases align to TRBD1. Trimming removed 8 bases from V and 8 bases from J; junction bases left unmatched: 17. From germline, CDR1 is SEHNR and CDR2 FQNEAQ (reference sequence). This CDR3 has 15 residues. DNA of the CDR3: TGTGCCAGCGCAAAACCCGGGACAGTCTATTGGGGCTACACCTTC. Its translation is CASAKPGTVYWGYTF.

This chain links TRBV12-3 or TRBV12-4 with TRBJ1-4; 8 bases match TRBD1. V shed 3 bases and J 1 base; nucleotides not matched to a gene: 7. This CDR3 has 17 amino acids. The CDR3: CASSFLPGQGTNEKLFF. In nucleotides, the CDR3 is TGTGCCAGCAGTTTTCTGCCAGGACAGGGAACTAATGAAAAACTGTTTTTT.

This clonotype has just a few counts. The chain links TRBV12-3 or TRBV12-4 to TRBJ2-1, with D uncertain. The ends were cut back, 3 bases at V and 6 bases at J, with 9 bases in the middle. The CDR3 runs to 13 residues. As DNA, the CDR3 is TGTGCCAGCAGTTTTAGGACCTTCAATGAGCAGTTCTTC. This encodes CASSFRTFNEQFF.

This rearrangement joins TRBV30 to TRBJ2-1; 7 bases map to TRBD2. The germline V gene encodes CDR1 GTSNPN and CDR2 SVGIG (reference sequence). The CDR3 loop spans 16 amino acids. V trimming: 3 bases; J trimming: 2 bases; junction bases outside the gene matches: 10. The CDR3 DNA sequence: TGTGCCTGGAGCCCGGGACTATTTCCCACCTACAATGAGCAGTTCTTC. Translated, it gives CAWSPGLFPTYNEQFF.

V and J are TRBV24-1 and TRBJ2-1, with 10 nucleotides matching TRBD2. Germline V gene sequence: CDR1 KGHDR, CDR2 SFDVKD. This CDR3 has 15 amino acids. J lost 8 bases, V lost 3 bases, and 6 bases had no gene match. CDR3 amino acids: CATSDNSGGGYEQFF. The CDR3 DNA reads as TGTGCCACCAGTGATAACAGCGGGGGGGGTTATGAGCAGTTCTTC.

This clonotype was picked up many times. This rearrangement joins TRBV11-2 to TRBJ1-3; D call uncertain. The CDR3 has 17 residues. V lost 3 bases, J lost 2 bases, and 17 bases lay in between. Germline CDR1 is SGHAT and CDR2 is FQNNGV. CDR3 nucleotide sequence: TGTGCCAGCAGCTTCCCCTCTTGGGCCGAGACTGGAAACACCATATATTTT. This encodes CASSFPSWAETGNTIYF.

This clonotype has at least ten counts. The chain joins TRBV5-1 to TRBJ2-1, with 15 bases aligning to TRBD2. This CDR3 region has 15 residues. The germline V gene has CDR1 SGHRS and CDR2 YFSETQ. V shed 2 bases and J 8 bases; nucleotides not matched to a gene: 2. The CDR3 DNA follows: TGCGCCAGCAGCTTCGGACTAGCGGGAGGGGATGAGCAGTTCTTC. Its translation is CASSFGLAGGDEQFF.

This clonotype has a count of ten or more. This chain uses TRBV11-2 with TRBJ2-4; D might be TRBD2 (7 bases). This CDR3 is built from 15 residues. The germline V gene encodes CDR1 SGHAT and CDR2 FQNNGV. V was cut by 2 bases and J by 8 bases, with 16 bases left in between. The CDR3 is CASSLSATGGDIQYF. Here the CDR3 DNA reads TGTGCCAGCAGCTTAAGCGCGACGGGGGGCGACATTCAGTACTTC.

The chain joins TRBV27 to TRBJ1-4; TRBD1 aligns across 7 bases. The CDR3 has 14 residues. V gave up 6 bases and J gave up 4 bases; unmatched junction bases: 5. The germline CDR1 and CDR2 sequences are MNHEY and SMNVEV (reference sequence). CDR3 nucleotide sequence: TGTGCCAGCAGGAGGGGACAGCTTAATGAAAAACTGTTTTTT. Amino acids: CASRRGQLNEKLFF.

J is TRBJ2-2 and V is TRBV6-2 or TRBV6-3; D is undetermined. Per the germline V gene, CDR1 is MNHEY and CDR2 is SVGEGT. With 0 bases removed from V and 1 base from J, the gap between germline ends came to 15 bases. CDR3 length equals 18 residues. CDR3 DNA sequence: TGTGCCAGCAGTTACTCGATTTCAGGAGAGAGGAACACCGGGGAGCTGTTTTTT. Its translation is CASSYSISGERNTGELFF.

This clonotype has at least ten counts. V usage is TRBV9 and J usage is TRBJ2-2, with TRBD2 identical over 9 bases. Germline trimming cut 2 bases from V and 0 bases from J; bases unmatched to any gene: 2. CDR3 length: 16 residues. Germline CDR1 reads SGDLS; CDR2 reads YYNGEE. Here the CDR3 reads CASSVSSGANTGELFF. The CDR3 region has the DNA TGTGCCAGCAGCGTGTCTAGCGGGGCGAACACCGGGGAGCTGTTTTTT.

This clonotype was counted a few times. The rearrangement joins TRBV4-2 to TRBJ1-4; a weak D match, TRBD1 (5 bases). Per the germline V gene, CDR1 is LGHNA and CDR2 is YNFKEQ. This CDR3 is built from 16 residues. With 1 base removed from V and 0 bases from J, the gap between germline ends came to 9 bases. CDR3 sequence: CASSQGRGATNEKLFF. CDR3 nucleotides: TGTGCCAGCAGCCAAGGGCGGGGGGCAACTAATGAAAAACTGTTTTTT.

The chain links TRBV10-3 to TRBJ2-6, with D possibly matching TRBD1 (6 bases). V lost 10 bases and J 0 bases, leaving 16 bases between the germline ends. The CDR3 covers 16 residues. CDR1 is ENHRY, CDR2 SYGVKD, per germline. The CDR3 region is CATLGTPHSGANVLTF. The CDR3 nucleotides are TGTGCCACCCTAGGGACACCCCACTCTGGGGCCAACGTCCTGACTTTC.